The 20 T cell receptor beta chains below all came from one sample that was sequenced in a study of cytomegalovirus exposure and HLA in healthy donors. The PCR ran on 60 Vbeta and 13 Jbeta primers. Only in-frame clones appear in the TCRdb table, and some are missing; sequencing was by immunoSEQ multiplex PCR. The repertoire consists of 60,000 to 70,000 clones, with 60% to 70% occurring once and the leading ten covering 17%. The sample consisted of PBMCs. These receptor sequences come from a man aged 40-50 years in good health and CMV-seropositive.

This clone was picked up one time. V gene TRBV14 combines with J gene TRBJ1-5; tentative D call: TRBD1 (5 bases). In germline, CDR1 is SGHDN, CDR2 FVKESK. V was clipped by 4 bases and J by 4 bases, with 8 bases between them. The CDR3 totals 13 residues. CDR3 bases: TGTGCCAGCAGCCGGGGCGGTAATCAGCCCCAGCATTTT. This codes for CASSRGGNQPQHF.

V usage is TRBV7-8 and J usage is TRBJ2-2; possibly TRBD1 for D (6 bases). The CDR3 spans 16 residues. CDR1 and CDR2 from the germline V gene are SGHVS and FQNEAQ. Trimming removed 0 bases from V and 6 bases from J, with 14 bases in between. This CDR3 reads CASSLAFLGAAGELFF. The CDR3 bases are TGTGCCAGCAGCTTAGCTTTTTTGGGGGCGGCCGGGGAGCTGTTTTTT.

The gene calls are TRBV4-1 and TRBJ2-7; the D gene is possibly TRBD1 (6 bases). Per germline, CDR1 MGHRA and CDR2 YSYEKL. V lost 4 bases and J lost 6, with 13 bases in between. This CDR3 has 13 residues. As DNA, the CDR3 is TGCGCCAGCAGCCTTGGGGCAGGGGTCGAGCAGTACTTC. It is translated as CASSLGAGVEQYF.

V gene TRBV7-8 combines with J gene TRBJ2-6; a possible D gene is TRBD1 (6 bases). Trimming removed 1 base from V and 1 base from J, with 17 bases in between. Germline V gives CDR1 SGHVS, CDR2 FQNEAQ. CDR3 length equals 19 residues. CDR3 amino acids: CASSLVPKVGASGANVLTF. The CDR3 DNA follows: TGTGCCAGCAGCTTAGTCCCCAAGGTGGGGGCTTCTGGGGCCAACGTCCTGACTTTC.

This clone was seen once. The DNA of the CDR3 is TGTGCCAGCAGGGAGGGAGGAGACACTGAAGCTTTCTTT. This codes for CASREGGDTEAFF. V is TRBV7-9 and J is TRBJ1-1; D is undetermined. In germline, CDR1 is SEHNR, CDR2 FQNEAQ (reference sequence). The CDR3 has 13 residues. V was pared by 6 bases and J by 3 bases, with 11 bases between.

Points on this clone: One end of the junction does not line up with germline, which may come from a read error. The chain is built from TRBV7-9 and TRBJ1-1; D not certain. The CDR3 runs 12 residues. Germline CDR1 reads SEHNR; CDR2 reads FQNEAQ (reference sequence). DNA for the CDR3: TGTTCCAGCAGCTTCGGGGACACTGAAGCTTTCTTT. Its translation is CSSSFGDTEAFF.

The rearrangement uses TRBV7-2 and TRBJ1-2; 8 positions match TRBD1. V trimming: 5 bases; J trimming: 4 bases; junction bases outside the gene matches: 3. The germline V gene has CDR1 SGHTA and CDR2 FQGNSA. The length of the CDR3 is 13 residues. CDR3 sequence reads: CASSRQGAYGYTF. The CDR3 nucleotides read TGTGCCAGCAGCCGGCAGGGGGCCTATGGCTACACCTTC.

CDR3 amino acids: CASSAARGTEAFF. The CDR3 nucleotides are TGTGCCAGCAGTGCCGCCAGGGGGACTGAAGCTTTCTTT. The chain has TRBV11-1 and TRBJ1-1; TRBD1 matches 7 bases. Germline-derived CDR1 and CDR2 are SGHAT and FQDESV (reference sequence). The J segment lost 5 bases and the V segment lost 6 bases, leaving 6 bases of the junction unmatched. This CDR3 is built from 13 residues.

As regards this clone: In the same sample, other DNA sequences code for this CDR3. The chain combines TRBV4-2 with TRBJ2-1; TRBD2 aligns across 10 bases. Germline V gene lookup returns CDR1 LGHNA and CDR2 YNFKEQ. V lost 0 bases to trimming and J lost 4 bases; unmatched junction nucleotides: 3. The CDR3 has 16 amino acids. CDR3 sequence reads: CASSQETSGPYNEQFF. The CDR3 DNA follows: TGTGCCAGCAGCCAAGAGACTAGCGGGCCATACAATGAGCAGTTCTTC.

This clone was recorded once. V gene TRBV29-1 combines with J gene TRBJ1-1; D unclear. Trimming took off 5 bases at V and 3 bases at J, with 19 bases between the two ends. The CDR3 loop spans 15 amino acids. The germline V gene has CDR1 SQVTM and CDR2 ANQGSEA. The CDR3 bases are TGCAGCGTTATAAAAGAGGCATTTGGAGACACTGAAGCTTTCTTT. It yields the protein CSVIKEAFGDTEAFF. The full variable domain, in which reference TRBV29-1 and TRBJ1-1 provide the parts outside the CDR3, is SAVISQKPSRDICQRGTSLTIQCQVDSQVTMMFWYRQQPGQSLTLIATANQGSEATYESGFVIDKFPISRPNLTFSTLTVSNMSPEDSSIYLCSVIKEAFGDTEAFFGQGTRLTVV.

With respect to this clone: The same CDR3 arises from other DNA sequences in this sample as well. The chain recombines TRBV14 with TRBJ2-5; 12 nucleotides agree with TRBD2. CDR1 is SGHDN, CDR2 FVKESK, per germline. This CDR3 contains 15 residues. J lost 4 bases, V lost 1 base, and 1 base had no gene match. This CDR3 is CASSQGTSGIETQYF. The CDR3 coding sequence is TGTGCCAGCAGCCAAGGGACTAGCGGGATAGAGACCCAGTACTTC.

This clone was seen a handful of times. CDR3 amino acids: CASSGLSGTSGNLDTGELFF. DNA of the CDR3: TGTGCCAGCAGTGGACTTTCCGGGACTAGCGGGAATTTGGACACCGGGGAGCTGTTTTTT. The gene calls are TRBV2 and TRBJ2-2, with TRBD2 matching over 13 bases. With V trimmed by 4 bases and J by 3 bases, 14 bases remained unmatched. The CDR3 sequence is 20 residues long. The germline V gene has CDR1 SNHLY and CDR2 FYNNEI.

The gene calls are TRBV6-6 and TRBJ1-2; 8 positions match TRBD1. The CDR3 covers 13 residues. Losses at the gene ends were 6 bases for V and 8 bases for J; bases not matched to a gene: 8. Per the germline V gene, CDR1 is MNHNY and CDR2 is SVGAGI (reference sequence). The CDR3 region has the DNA TGTGCCAGCAGGTCCGAGACAGGGGACGGCTACACCTTC. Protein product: CASRSETGDGYTF.

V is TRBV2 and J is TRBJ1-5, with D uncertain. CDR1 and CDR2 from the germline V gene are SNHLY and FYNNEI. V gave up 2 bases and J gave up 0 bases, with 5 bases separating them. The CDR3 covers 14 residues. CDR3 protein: CASSEPHSNQPQHF. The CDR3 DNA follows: TGTGCCAGCAGTGAACCACATAGCAATCAGCCCCAGCATTTT.

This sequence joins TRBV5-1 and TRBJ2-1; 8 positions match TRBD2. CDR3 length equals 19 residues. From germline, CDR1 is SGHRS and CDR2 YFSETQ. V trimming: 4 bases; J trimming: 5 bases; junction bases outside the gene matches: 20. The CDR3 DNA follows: TGCGCCAGCAGCCCGGGCCGGGGGGCGCGAGACGGGAGGGACAATGAGCAGTTCTTC. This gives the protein CASSPGRGARDGRDNEQFF.

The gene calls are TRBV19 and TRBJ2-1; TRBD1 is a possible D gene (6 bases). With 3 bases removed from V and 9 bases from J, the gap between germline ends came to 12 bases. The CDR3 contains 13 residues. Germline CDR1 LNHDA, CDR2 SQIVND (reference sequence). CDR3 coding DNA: TGTGCCAGTAGTATGACTTTCAGGGGTGAGCAGTTCTTC. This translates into CASSMTFRGEQFF.

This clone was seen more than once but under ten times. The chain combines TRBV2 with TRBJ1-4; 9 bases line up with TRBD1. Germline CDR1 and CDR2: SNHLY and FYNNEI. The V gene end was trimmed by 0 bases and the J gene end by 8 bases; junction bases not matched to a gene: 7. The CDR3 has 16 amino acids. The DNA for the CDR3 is TGTGCCAGCAGTGAAGCCCCCGGACAGGGGAGGGAAAAACTGTTTTTT. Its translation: CASSEAPGQGREKLFF.

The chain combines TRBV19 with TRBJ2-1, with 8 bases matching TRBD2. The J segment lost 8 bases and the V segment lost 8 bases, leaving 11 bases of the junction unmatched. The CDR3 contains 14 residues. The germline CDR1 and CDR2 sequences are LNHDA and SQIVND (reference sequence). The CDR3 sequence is CASSRGGTIDEQFF. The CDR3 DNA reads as TGTGCCAGTTCTCGGGGGGGAACGATCGATGAGCAGTTCTTC. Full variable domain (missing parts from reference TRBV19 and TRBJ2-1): DGGITQSPKYLFRKEGQNVTLSCEQNLNHDAMYWYRQDPGQGLRLIYYSQIVNDFQKGDIAEGYSVSREKKESFPLTVTSAQKNPTAFYLCASSRGGTIDEQFFGPGTRLTVL.

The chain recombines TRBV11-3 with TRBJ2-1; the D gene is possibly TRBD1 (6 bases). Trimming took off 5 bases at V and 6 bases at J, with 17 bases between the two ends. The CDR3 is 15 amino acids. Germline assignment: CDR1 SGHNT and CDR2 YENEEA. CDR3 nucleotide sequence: TGTGCCAGCAGCCTCCGGGACACCGGGCCCAATGAGCAGTTCTTC. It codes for CASSLRDTGPNEQFF.

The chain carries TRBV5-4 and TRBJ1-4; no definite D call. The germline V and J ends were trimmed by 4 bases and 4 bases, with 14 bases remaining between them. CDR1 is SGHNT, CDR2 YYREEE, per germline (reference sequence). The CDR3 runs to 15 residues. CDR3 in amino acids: CASSNQVGFNEKLFF. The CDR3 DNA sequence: TGTGCCAGCAGCAACCAGGTCGGATTTAATGAAAAACTGTTTTTT.